The 5 T cell receptor beta chains in this list originate from one sample, sequenced in a study of T cells in Graves' hyperthyroidism and ophthalmopathy. Researchers took RNA transcripts and amplified the TCR beta CDR3 regions from them. With the HTBI primer set, the TCR CDR3 went through a first round of RT-PCR. In TCRdb, the multiplex PCR reads were re-called with MiXCR into one record per CDR3 protein. The data show about 400,000 distinct CDR3 sequences, about 15% seen once. Sequencing input: blood. The origin of the receptors is a woman aged 25 to 39 with Graves' hyperthyroidism.

In its sample, this clonotype was seen a few times. The chain joins TRBV20-1 to TRBJ1-1; 7 positions match TRBD1. Germline V lookup: CDR1 DFQATT, CDR2 SNEGSKA (reference sequence). The CDR3 is made up of 13 amino acids. With 6 bases clipped from V and 1 base from J, the junction kept 5 bases outside the gene matches. The CDR3 is CSANRGQNTEAFF. CDR3 nucleotide sequence: TGCAGTGCCAACAGGGGCCAGAACACTGAAGCTTTCTTT.

This clonotype has ten or more counts. V and J are TRBV11-2 and TRBJ2-7; 10 nucleotides agree with TRBD2. The J segment lost 4 bases and the V segment lost 1 base, leaving 4 bases of the junction unmatched. Germline V gene lookup returns CDR1 SGHAT and CDR2 FQNNGV. This CDR3 is 15 amino acids long. The DNA for the CDR3 is TGTGCCAGCAGCTTAGTTCTAGCGGGAGTATACGAGCAGTACTTC. It translates to CASSLVLAGVYEQYF.

There are a few counts of this clonotype. V gene TRBV6-2 or TRBV6-3 combines with J gene TRBJ1-3, with TRBD1 as a possible D gene (6 bases). CDR1 and CDR2 from the germline V gene are MNHEY and SVGEGT. V lost 4 bases and J lost 0, with 10 bases in between. The CDR3 length is 15 residues. The DNA of the CDR3 is TGTGCCAGCAGTTCGGACAGACTCTCTGGAAACACCATATATTTT. Translated, it gives CASSSDRLSGNTIYF.

This clonotype was detected only a few times. The rearrangement joins TRBV7-9 to TRBJ2-7, with 13 bases fitting TRBD2. Trimming at V came to 3 bases and at J to 4 bases, leaving 6 bases not matched to a gene. Germline V gene sequence: CDR1 SEHNR, CDR2 FQNEAQ (reference sequence). CDR3 length: 16 amino acids. The CDR3 sequence is CASSFGLAGVWYEQYF. CDR3 nucleotide sequence: TGTGCCAGCAGCTTCGGACTAGCGGGAGTCTGGTACGAGCAGTACTTC.

The chain uses TRBV11-2 and TRBJ2-1; 8 bases are a match to TRBD2. Germline V gene sequence: CDR1 SGHAT, CDR2 FQNNGV. V shed 0 bases, J shed 7 bases, and the junction held 5 bases outside the gene matches. The CDR3 totals 15 residues. CDR3 sequence: CASSLDGRGRNEQFF. The CDR3 DNA is TGTGCCAGCAGCTTAGACGGGAGGGGTAGGAATGAGCAGTTCTTC.